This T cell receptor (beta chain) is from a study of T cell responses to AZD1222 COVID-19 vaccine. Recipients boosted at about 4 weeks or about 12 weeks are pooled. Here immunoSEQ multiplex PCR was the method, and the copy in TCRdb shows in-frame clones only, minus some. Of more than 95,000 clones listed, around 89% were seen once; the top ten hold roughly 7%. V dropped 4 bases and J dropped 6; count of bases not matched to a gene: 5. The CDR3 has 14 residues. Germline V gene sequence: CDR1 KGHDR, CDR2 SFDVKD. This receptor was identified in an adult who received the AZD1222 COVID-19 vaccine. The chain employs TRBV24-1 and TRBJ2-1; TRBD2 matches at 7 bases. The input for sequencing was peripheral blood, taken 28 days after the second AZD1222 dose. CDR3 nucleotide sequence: TGTGCCACCAGTGAGGTCGGACTAGGCAATGAGCAGTTCTTC. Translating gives CATSEVGLGNEQFF.